Sequencing of this T cell receptor (beta chain) was carried out in a study of early T cells in non-severe SARS-CoV-2 infection (dated by TCRdb to about 2021). The study in broad terms: Because TCR sequencing relied on bulk RNA taken from unsorted whole blood, pairing of alpha and beta chains was not possible. Findings and caveats that apply to the study as a whole: VDJdb matching was skewed toward anti-spike CD8 responses and likely underestimated virus-specific expansions by missing private and CD4 specificities.

At least ten counts were recorded for this clonotype. Its antigen has not been determined. Base qualities are missing; no much larger clone stands one base away. Set within a cohort of healthcare workers in London, UK, this nested case-control study involved weekly PCR testing of nasopharyngeal swabs along with blood sampling. Healthcare workers were recruited during the week of the UK lockdown, between 23 and 31 March 2020, and followed weekly for up to roughly 16 weeks. Library method: 5' RACE. Sequencer: NextSeq 500. To correct for sequencing error and PCR bias, the TCR library protocol tagged individual cDNA molecules with unique molecular identifiers. Both TCR alpha and beta chains were sequenced, and tight co-correlation was observed between alpha and beta sequence abundances in each sample. In the authors' own workflow: Decombinator V4 was used to annotate TCR sequences for V gene, J gene and CDR3. TCRs were defined as expanded if a significant change between any two time points was detected under a Poisson model with p below 0.0001. TCR abundances were normalised to the total number of TCRs sequenced in each sample and reported as counts per million. MAIT TCRs were defined by TRAV1-2 paired with TRAJ12, TRAJ20 or TRAJ33, and iNKT TCRs by TRAV10 paired with TRAJ18. VDJdb, accessed on 1 November 2021, was searched for TCRs annotated for CMV, EBV and SARS-CoV-2, and TCRs annotated for more than one antigen were excluded. TCRdb passed the public sequencing reads through fastp at Q25 and MiXCR, retaining productive beta sequences. Rows are combined by CDR3 protein, so each entry shows the most common genes and DNA. The V and J calls come from TCRdb's annotation, not from the publication. The sample data list roughly 45,000 distinct CDR3 sequences, and about 4.2% of these were observed just once. Approximately 5.9% of the sample comes from the top ten.

Via the germline V gene (reference sequence), CDR1 is LNHDA and CDR2 SQIVND. Trimming removed 5 bases from V and 0 bases from J, leaving 14 bases between the germline ends. The cysteine opens and the phenylalanine closes a CDR3 of 16 amino acids. Only CDR3 DNA is held: 48 bases, read in frame from base 1. The TCR sequence derives from an adult who was a healthcare worker with PCR-confirmed SARS-CoV-2 infection or an uninfected control (not recorded which). Sequencing used whole blood. Recombination linked TRBV19 to TRBJ2-1; the D element could tentatively be TRBD1 or TRBD2, as 5 bases agree for each. The encoded CDR3 is CASSPGTASSYNEQFF. The nucleotide sequence is TGTGCCAGTAGTCCCGGGACGGCGAGCTCCTACAATGAGCAGTTCTTC.